The clone carrying this TCR beta chain was detected a few times. Its specificity is unknown. An end of the junction does not agree with germline; a read error may underlie this. This entry is derived from a study of blood T cells in healthy people across ages. Study-wide results and limits: Higher diversity, along with more naive CD4+ cells, distinguished long-lived donors from aged donors.

For the second PCR, which ran for roughly 7 to 11 cycles, a sample-barcoded 5' primer and a J-beta primer mix were used. TCRdb redid the calling of the 5' RACE reads with MiXCR, one entry per CDR3 protein. The sample yields under 1,000,000 distinct CDR3 sequences, 30% to 45% seen once. Germline loops: CDR1 MGHRA, CDR2 YSYEKL. The CDR3 sequence is 16 residues long. The sequencing sample was made of blood. The sequence was collected from a man between 18 and 35 years old in good health. The rearrangement links TRBV4-1 to TRBJ1-6; the match to TRBD1 covers 8 bases. The DNA of the CDR3 is TGCGCCAGCAGCCAAGAAGGGCGACAGGGGAATTCTCCCCCCCACTTT. This translates into CASSQEGRQGNSPPHF.